The entry that follows covers one TCR beta chain sequence. The record originates from a study of T cell responses to AZD1222 COVID-19 vaccine. CDR1 SGHDN and CDR2 FVKESK come from the germline V gene. The junction had 5 bases not matched to a gene; V was cut back by 0 bases and J by 6 bases. This CDR3 is built from 14 residues. Clones were read by immunoSEQ multiplex PCR, and TCRdb kept only the in-frame ones, dropping some. The top ten hold approximately 3% of the sample, which has roughly 120,000 clones, roughly 90% seen once. The specimen comprised peripheral blood, sampled on day 0 of AZD1222 vaccination. V usage is TRBV14 and J usage is TRBJ2-7; 7 bases fit TRBD2. The clonotype comes from an adult in good health. The CDR3, as DNA: TGTGCCAGCAGCCAAGATAGGACTAGTCTCGAGCAGTACTTC. Its protein product is CASSQDRTSLEQYF.